The present T cell receptor beta chain was sequenced within a study of PD-1 blockade in classical Hodgkin lymphoma. Study-wide results and limits: Nothing has yet pinned down what causes the repertoire differences, possibly disease activity or prior therapy. Relative to healthy donors, newly diagnosed patients reportedly had lower baseline TCR diversity, which was reported as lower still in relapsed/refractory patients.

TCRdb's table, derived via immunoSEQ multiplex PCR, lists solely in-frame clones and lacks some. The sample shows around 29,000 clones, roughly nine tenths of them seen only once. Germline CDR1 SGHRS, CDR2 YFSETQ. Trimming at V came to 4 bases and at J to 1 base, leaving 4 bases not matched to a gene. The CDR3 is 14 residues long. Time point of the sample: newly diagnosed, previously untreated cHL patient sample. Magnetic negative selection served to purify CD4+ T cells out of PBMCs that had been thawed. Comparison samples consisted of PBMCs from newly diagnosed, untreated classical Hodgkin lymphoma. In regard to this clone: Its antigen is as yet unknown.

The sequencing sample was made of CD4+ T cells from blood. The sequence came from a human donor with classical Hodgkin lymphoma. The V and J genes are TRBV5-1 and TRBJ1-2; 7 bases are shared with TRBD1. CDR3 amino acids: CASSAGTVNYGYTF. CDR3 DNA: TGCGCCAGCAGCGCAGGGACAGTTAACTATGGCTACACCTTC.